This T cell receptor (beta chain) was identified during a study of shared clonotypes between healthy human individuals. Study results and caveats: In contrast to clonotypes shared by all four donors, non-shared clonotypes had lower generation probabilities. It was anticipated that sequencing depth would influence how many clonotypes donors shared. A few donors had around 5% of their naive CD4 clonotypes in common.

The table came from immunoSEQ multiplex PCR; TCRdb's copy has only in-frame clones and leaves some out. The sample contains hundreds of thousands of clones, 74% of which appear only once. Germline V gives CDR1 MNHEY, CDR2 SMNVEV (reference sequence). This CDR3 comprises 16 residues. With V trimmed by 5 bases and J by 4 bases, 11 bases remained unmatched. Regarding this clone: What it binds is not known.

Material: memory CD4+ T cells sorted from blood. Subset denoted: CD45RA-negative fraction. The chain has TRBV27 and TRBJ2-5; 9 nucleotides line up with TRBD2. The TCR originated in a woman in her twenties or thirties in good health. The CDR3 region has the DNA TGTGCCAGCAGTCTAACTGGGCTAGCGGGAATAGAGACCCAGTACTTC. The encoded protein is CASSLTGLAGIETQYF.